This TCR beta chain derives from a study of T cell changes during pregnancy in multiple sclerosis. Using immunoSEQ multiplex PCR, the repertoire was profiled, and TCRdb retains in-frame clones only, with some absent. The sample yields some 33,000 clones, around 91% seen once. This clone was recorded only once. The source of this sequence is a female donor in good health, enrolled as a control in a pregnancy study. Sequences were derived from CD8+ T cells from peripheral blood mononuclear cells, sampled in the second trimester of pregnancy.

The CDR3 is CSLQGGGHSYNEQFF. As DNA, the CDR3 is TGCAGCCTCCAGGGAGGGGGACACTCCTACAATGAGCAGTTCTTC. This chain joins TRBV29-1 and TRBJ2-1, with a tentative D call TRBD2 (7 bases). Germline V gene data show CDR1 as SQVTM and CDR2 as ANQGSEA. CDR3 length: 15 amino acids. V was pared by 8 bases and J by 0 bases, with 17 bases between.